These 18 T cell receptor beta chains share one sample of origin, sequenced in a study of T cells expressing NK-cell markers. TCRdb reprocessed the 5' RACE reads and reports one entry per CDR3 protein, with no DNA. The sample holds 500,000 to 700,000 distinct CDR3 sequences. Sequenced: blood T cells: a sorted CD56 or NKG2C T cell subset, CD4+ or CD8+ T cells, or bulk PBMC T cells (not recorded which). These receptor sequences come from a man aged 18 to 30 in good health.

The CDR3 sequence: CASSSMTSGAGELFF. The chain uses TRBV11-2 and TRBJ2-2; TCRdb reports TRBD2, a call that lacks DNA to check it against. This CDR3 is built from 15 residues. CDR1 and CDR2 from the germline V gene are SGHAT and FQNNGV.

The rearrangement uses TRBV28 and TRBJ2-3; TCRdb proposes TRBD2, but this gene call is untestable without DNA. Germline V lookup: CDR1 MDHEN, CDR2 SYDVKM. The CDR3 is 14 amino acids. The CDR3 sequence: CASSFLAVPDTQYF.

The CDR3 is CASSSPQRGQETQYF. The gene calls are TRBV12-3 or TRBV12-4 and TRBJ2-5; lacking DNA, the TRBD2 call made by TCRdb goes unchecked. The length of the CDR3 is 15 residues.

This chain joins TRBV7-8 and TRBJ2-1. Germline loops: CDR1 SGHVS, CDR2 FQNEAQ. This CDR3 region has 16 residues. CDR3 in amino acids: CASSLPLRFSYNEQFF.

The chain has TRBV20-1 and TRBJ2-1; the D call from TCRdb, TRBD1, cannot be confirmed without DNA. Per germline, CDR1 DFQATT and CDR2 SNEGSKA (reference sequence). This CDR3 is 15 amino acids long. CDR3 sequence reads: CSVEEGQGYYNEQFF.

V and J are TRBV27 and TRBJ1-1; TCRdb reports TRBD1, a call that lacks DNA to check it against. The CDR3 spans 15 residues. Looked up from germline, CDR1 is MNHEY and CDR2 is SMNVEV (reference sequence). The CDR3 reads CASSPSGRENTEAFF.

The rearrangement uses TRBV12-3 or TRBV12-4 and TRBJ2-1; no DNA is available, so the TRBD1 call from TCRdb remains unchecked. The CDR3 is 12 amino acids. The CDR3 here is CASSSTPGGQFF.

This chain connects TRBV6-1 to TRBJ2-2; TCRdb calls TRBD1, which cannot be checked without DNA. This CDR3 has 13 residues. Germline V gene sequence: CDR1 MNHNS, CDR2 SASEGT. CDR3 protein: CASKGTGYGELFF.

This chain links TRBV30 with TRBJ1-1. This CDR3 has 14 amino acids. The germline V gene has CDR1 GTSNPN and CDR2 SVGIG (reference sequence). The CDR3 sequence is CAWRAGPYLTEAFF.

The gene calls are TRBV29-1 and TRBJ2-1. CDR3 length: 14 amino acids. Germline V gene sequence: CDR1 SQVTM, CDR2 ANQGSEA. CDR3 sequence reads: CSVEGRGLYNEQFF.

CDR3 in amino acids: CAISPSGGSTDTQYF. The genes are TRBV10-3 and TRBJ2-3. CDR1 ENHRY and CDR2 SYGVKD come from the germline V gene. This CDR3 comprises 15 residues.

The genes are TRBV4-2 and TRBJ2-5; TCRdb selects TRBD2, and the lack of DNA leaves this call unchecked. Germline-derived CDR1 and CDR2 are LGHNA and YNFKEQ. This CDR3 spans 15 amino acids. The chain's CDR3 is CASSEQAGTQETQYF.

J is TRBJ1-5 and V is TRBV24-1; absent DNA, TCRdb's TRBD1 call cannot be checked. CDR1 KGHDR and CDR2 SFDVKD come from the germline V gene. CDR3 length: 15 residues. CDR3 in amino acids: CATSTGTYSNQPQHF.

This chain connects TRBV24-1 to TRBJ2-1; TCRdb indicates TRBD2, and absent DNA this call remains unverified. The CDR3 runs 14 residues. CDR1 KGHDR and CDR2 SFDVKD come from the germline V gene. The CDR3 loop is CATSASGSEDEQFF.

This CDR3 reads CASSVDEQTGHYGYTF. The genes are TRBV9 and TRBJ1-2; TCRdb designates TRBD1, a call that cannot be tested without DNA. This CDR3 comprises 16 residues. CDR1 and CDR2 from the germline V gene are SGDLS and YYNGEE.

CDR3 residues: CASSLGVGQGERPQHF. The rearrangement joins TRBV12-3 or TRBV12-4 to TRBJ1-5; TCRdb picks TRBD1, but there is no DNA to check that call. The CDR3 spans 16 residues.

CDR3: CASSFLDRGENIQYF. This sequence joins TRBV7-9 and TRBJ2-4; the D call from TCRdb, TRBD1, cannot be confirmed without DNA. Germline V lookup: CDR1 SEHNR, CDR2 FQNEAQ (reference sequence). The CDR3 length is 15 residues.

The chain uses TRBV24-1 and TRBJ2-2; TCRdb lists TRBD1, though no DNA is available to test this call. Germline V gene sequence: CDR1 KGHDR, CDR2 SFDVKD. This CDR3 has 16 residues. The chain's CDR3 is CATSDPGQGNTGELFF.